This T cell receptor beta chain is from a study of technical replicates of blood from a handful of donors (dated by TCRdb to the late 2010s). The V end loses 2 bases and the J end loses 0 bases, and a stretch of 5 bases separates them. From the cysteine through the phenylalanine, the CDR3 covers 13 amino acids. Kept here is only the CDR3 DNA, which spans 39 bases and is read in frame from base 1. As encoded in the germline V gene, CDR1 is SGDLS while CDR2 is YYNGEE. Libraries were built with the immunoSEQ multiplex PCR assay. Drawn from immuneACCESS, this table holds only the in-frame rearrangements with V and J called that TCRdb kept. Clones are partly lost; checked studies trace under half to an unresolved V gene and leave the rest unexplained. In this sample the table shows around 76,000 clones, around nine tenths of which occur a single time. The biggest ten clones account for 0.27% of the sample.

On this clone: It has no known antigen specificity. Qualities for individual bases were not recorded, and no much larger clone is one base off.

Input material: T cells isolated from PBMCs. The rearranged chain carries TRBV9 and TRBJ1-1; no confident D gene assignment can be made. This TCR came from a human donor in good health. The CDR3 amino acid sequence is: CASSVSVNTEAFF. Here is the DNA: TGTGCCAGCAGCGTCTCTGTGAACACTGAAGCTTTCTTT.